One sample yielded the 2 T cell receptor beta chains listed below, sequenced in a study of tumor-infiltrating lymphocytes in primary liver carcinoma. From unsorted bulk tissue weighing 20-30 mg, DNA and RNA were co-extracted. Synthesis of TCR beta cDNA was carried out from approximately 500 ng total RNA with a constant-region primer. A slightly modified ARM-PCR protocol with three nested multiplex PCR rounds produced these TCR beta libraries. For around 11 cycles apiece, the opening two PCR rounds ran with TRBV1-TRBV30 forward primers and a C-beta reverse primer. TCRdb reanalysed the multiplex PCR reads using MiXCR and keeps one entry per CDR3 protein. The data show around 80,000 distinct CDR3 sequences, with 72% seen just once and approximately 19% held by the top ten. Specimen: liver tumor tissue from sampling region 1. The subset: tumor region T1, superior pole. These receptors all come from a middle-aged man with primary liver carcinoma and hepatitis B virus infection.

The chain employs TRBV11-2 and TRBJ1-1, with a possible D match to TRBD1 (6 bases). With 5 bases removed from V and 4 bases from J, the gap between germline ends came to 23 bases. This CDR3 is 17 amino acids long. CDR1 SGHAT and CDR2 FQNNGV come from the germline V gene. The CDR3 spells CASSQMEGHGFGTEAFF. CDR3 nucleotide sequence: TGTGCCAGCAGCCAAATGGAGGGACATGGGTTCGGCACTGAAGCTTTCTTT.

Details on this clonotype: The junction does not match germline at one end; this may be a read error. The chain employs TRBV11-2 and TRBJ2-7; D ambiguous. The CDR3 is 14 residues long. Germline loops: CDR1 SGHAT, CDR2 FQNNGV. DNA of the CDR3: TGTACCAGCAGCTTAACGGACGGAACCTACGAGCAGTACTTC. Translating it yields CTSSLTDGTYEQYF.